A selection of T cell receptor beta chains follows, all from one sample in a study of blood T cell repertoires in COVID-19. The method was immunoSEQ multiplex PCR; TCRdb's version includes in-frame clones alone and lacks a portion of them. There are 120,000 to 150,000 clones in the sample; more than 70% occur only once, and 10% lies in the top ten. The sequencing sample was made of peripheral blood. The receptors come from a man aged 45-65 years with active or convalescent COVID-19. CDR3s include the opening cysteine and the closing phenylalanine or tryptophan. The D gene is left open where the match is weak. Expanded clones are given a class, and other clones once, few, many or no size at all.

j_call: TRBJ2-7
v_call: TRBV21-1
clone_size: once
d_call: -
cdr3_aa: CASSKGVERMYEQYF
cdr3_nt: TGTGCCAGCAGCAAAGGGGTCGAGCGGATGTACGAGCAGTACTTC

j_call: TRBJ2-1
v_call: TRBV7-6
clone_size: -
d_call: -
cdr3_aa: CASSLSSSWNEQFF
cdr3_nt: TGTGCCAGCAGCTTATCGTCTAGCTGGAATGAGCAGTTCTTC

j_call: TRBJ1-1
v_call: TRBV4-1
clone_size: -
d_call: TRBD1
cdr3_aa: CASSQGGQGHTEAFF
cdr3_nt: TGCGCCAGCAGCCAAGGGGGACAGGGCCACACTGAAGCTTTCTTT

j_call: TRBJ2-7
v_call: TRBV29-1
clone_size: once
d_call: TRBD1
cdr3_aa: CSVQPGTGSSYEQYF
cdr3_nt: TGCAGCGTTCAACCCGGGACAGGGAGCTCCTACGAGCAGTACTTC

j_call: TRBJ1-1
v_call: TRBV15
clone_size: -
d_call: -
cdr3_aa: CATSRDLAGNTEAFF
cdr3_nt: TGTGCCACCAGCAGAGATTTAGCGGGGAACACTGAAGCTTTCTTT

j_call: TRBJ2-1
v_call: TRBV28
clone_size: -
d_call: TRBD2
cdr3_aa: CASSGSGTSGVYNEQFF
cdr3_nt: TGTGCCAGCAGTGGATCCGGGACTAGCGGAGTCTACAATGAGCAGTTCTTC

j_call: TRBJ1-1
v_call: TRBV6-5
clone_size: -
d_call: -
cdr3_aa: CASVQNTEAFF
cdr3_nt: TGTGCCAGCGTTCAGAACACTGAAGCTTTCTTT

j_call: TRBJ2-5
v_call: TRBV30
clone_size: -
d_call: -
cdr3_aa: CAWRTPGGTQYF
cdr3_nt: TGTGCCTGGAGGACACCCGGAGGGACCCAGTACTTC

j_call: TRBJ2-7
v_call: TRBV6-1
clone_size: -
d_call: TRBD1
cdr3_aa: CATSPDRSSYEQYF
cdr3_nt: TGTGCCACCTCACCGGACAGGTCCTCCTACGAGCAGTACTTC

j_call: TRBJ1-5
v_call: TRBV7-9
clone_size: -
d_call: -
cdr3_aa: CASKPYSGVSNQPQHF
cdr3_nt: TGTGCCAGCAAACCTTACTCAGGGGTCAGCAATCAGCCCCAGCATTTT

j_call: TRBJ2-7
v_call: TRBV28
clone_size: -
d_call: TRBD1
cdr3_aa: CASSFLPGQGASYEQYF
cdr3_nt: TGTGCCAGCAGTTTTCTCCCAGGACAGGGGGCTTCCTACGAGCAGTACTTC

j_call: TRBJ2-3
v_call: TRBV29-1
clone_size: -
d_call: -
cdr3_aa: CSVLGPSRGSTDTQYF
cdr3_nt: TGCAGCGTTTTGGGCCCCTCACGCGGGAGCACAGATACGCAGTATTTT

j_call: TRBJ2-7
v_call: TRBV9
clone_size: -
d_call: -
cdr3_aa: CASSVEGTLGGEQYF
cdr3_nt: TGTGCCAGCAGCGTGGAGGGTACCTTGGGAGGCGAGCAGTACTTC

j_call: TRBJ2-4
v_call: TRBV19
clone_size: once
d_call: -
cdr3_aa: CASSPPPDSLAKNIQYF
cdr3_nt: TGTGCCAGTAGTCCACCACCGGACAGTCTAGCCAAAAACATTCAGTACTTC

j_call: TRBJ2-7
v_call: TRBV9
clone_size: -
d_call: TRBD1
cdr3_aa: CASSASGQGYEQYF
cdr3_nt: TGTGCCAGCAGCGCATCGGGACAGGGCTACGAGCAGTACTTC

j_call: TRBJ1-5
v_call: TRBV7-9
clone_size: -
d_call: -
cdr3_aa: CASSLAQGSNQPQHF
cdr3_nt: TGTGCCAGCAGCTTGGCCCAGGGCAGCAATCAGCCCCAGCATTTT

j_call: TRBJ2-1
v_call: TRBV14
clone_size: -
d_call: TRBD2
cdr3_aa: CASSLPGLAGRYNEQFF
cdr3_nt: TGTGCCAGCAGCCTACCGGGACTAGCGGGAAGATACAATGAGCAGTTCTTC

j_call: TRBJ2-1
v_call: TRBV7-2
clone_size: -
d_call: TRBD2
cdr3_aa: CASSLKVGGRGNYNEQFF
cdr3_nt: TGTGCCAGCAGCTTAAAAGTCGGCGGGAGGGGTAACTACAATGAGCAGTTCTTC

j_call: TRBJ1-1
v_call: TRBV6-1
clone_size: -
d_call: -
cdr3_aa: CASRAIQMNTEAFF
cdr3_nt: TGTGCCAGCAGGGCTATACAGATGAACACTGAAGCTTTCTTT

j_call: TRBJ2-2
v_call: TRBV7-2
clone_size: -
d_call: TRBD1
cdr3_aa: CASSLTGGKGVTGELFF
cdr3_nt: TGTGCCAGCAGCTTAACAGGGGGGAAGGGGGTCACCGGGGAGCTGTTTTTT

j_call: TRBJ2-3
v_call: TRBV2
clone_size: few
d_call: -
cdr3_aa: CASSEGGSADTQYF
cdr3_nt: TGTGCCAGCAGTGAGGGGGGAAGCGCAGATACGCAGTATTTT

j_call: TRBJ2-3
v_call: TRBV5-6
clone_size: -
d_call: -
cdr3_aa: CASSFGALVEDTQYF
cdr3_nt: TGTGCCAGCAGCTTTGGGGCCCTAGTGGAAGATACGCAGTATTTT

j_call: TRBJ2-7
v_call: TRBV4-1
clone_size: -
d_call: TRBD1
cdr3_aa: CASSQARTGDYEQYF
cdr3_nt: TGCGCCAGCAGCCAAGCGAGGACAGGGGACTACGAGCAGTACTTC